This T cell receptor beta chain was identified during a study of cytomegalovirus exposure and HLA in healthy donors. Findings and caveats of the study: Among TCR sequences, most were rare, though some public TCRs appeared in many donors. The classifier reportedly diagnosed cytomegalovirus status with high sensitivity and specificity. In a later analysis, HLA-associated beta chains showed higher expansion and lower generation probabilities than comparable chains.

The CDR3 is 15 residues long. CDR1 and CDR2 from the germline V gene are MNHEY and SVGAGI. V lost 6 bases and J 0 bases, leaving 12 bases between the germline ends. PCR involved 60 Vbeta and 13 Jbeta primers. TCRdb's table, derived via immunoSEQ multiplex PCR, lists solely in-frame clones and lacks some. The sample data list tens of thousands of clones. Healthy bone marrow donors made up the donor group. A word on this clone: Antigen unknown.

The specimen was PBMCs. This clonotype originated in a female donor in good health and CMV-seronegative. This chain links TRBV6-5 with TRBJ2-1; D perhaps matches TRBD2 (6 bases). The CDR3: CASSRAGGSYNEQFF. The CDR3 nucleotides are TGTGCCAGCAGCCGTGCCGGGGGCTCCTACAATGAGCAGTTCTTC.